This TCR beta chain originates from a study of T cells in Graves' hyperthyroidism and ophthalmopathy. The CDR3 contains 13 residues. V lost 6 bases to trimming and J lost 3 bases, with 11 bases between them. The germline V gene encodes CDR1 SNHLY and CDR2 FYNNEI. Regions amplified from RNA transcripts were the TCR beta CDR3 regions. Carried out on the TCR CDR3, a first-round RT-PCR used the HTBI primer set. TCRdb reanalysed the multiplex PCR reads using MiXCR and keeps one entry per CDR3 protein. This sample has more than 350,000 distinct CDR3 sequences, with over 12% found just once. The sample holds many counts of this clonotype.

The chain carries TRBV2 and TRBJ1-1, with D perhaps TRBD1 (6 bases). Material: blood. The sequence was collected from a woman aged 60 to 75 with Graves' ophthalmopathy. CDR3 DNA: TGTGCCAGCAGCAGGGGATGGGACACTGAAGCTTTCTTT. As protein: CASSRGWDTEAFF.